These T cell receptor beta chains were read from a single sample in a study of blood T cell repertoires in COVID-19. Using immunoSEQ multiplex PCR, the repertoire was profiled, and TCRdb retains in-frame clones only, with some absent. The sample has under 200,000 clones; around 84% are singletons. What was sequenced was peripheral blood. Receptors were obtained from a woman in her 70s with COVID-19, enrolled during active disease. Each CDR3 is given with its conserved first and last residue. The order of the fields is CDR3 length, J gene, D gene, V gene, CDR3 protein. A D gene is named only where the DNA matches it firmly.

len: 15; j_gene: TRBJ1-1; d_gene: TRBD1; v_gene: TRBV5-1; CDR3aa: CASSERQGVNTEAFF
len: 14; j_gene: TRBJ2-7; d_gene: .; v_gene: TRBV7-9; CDR3aa: CASSLVTRGSEQYF
len: 11; j_gene: TRBJ1-1; d_gene: .; v_gene: TRBV25-1; CDR3aa: CASSQRAEAFF
len: 17; j_gene: TRBJ2-2; d_gene: .; v_gene: TRBV11-2; CDR3aa: CASSLVTGQGGAGELFF
len: 15; j_gene: TRBJ2-5; d_gene: TRBD2; v_gene: TRBV19; CDR3aa: CASSMGRGRQETQYF
len: 17; j_gene: TRBJ1-3; d_gene: TRBD1; v_gene: TRBV24-1; CDR3aa: CATSDPGQVLTGNTIYF
len: 16; j_gene: TRBJ2-7; d_gene: TRBD2; v_gene: TRBV28; CDR3aa: CASSLGFAGVNYEQYF
len: 13; j_gene: TRBJ1-5; d_gene: .; v_gene: TRBV12-3/TRBV12-4; CDR3aa: CASSLERGRAQHF
len: 15; j_gene: TRBJ2-2; d_gene: TRBD2; v_gene: TRBV7-9; CDR3aa: CASSHGLALGKELFF
len: 16; j_gene: TRBJ2-2; d_gene: TRBD1; v_gene: TRBV3-1/TRBV3-2; CDR3aa: CASSQDVGQGTGELFF
len: 12; j_gene: TRBJ1-1; d_gene: .; v_gene: TRBV19; CDR3aa: CASSIATAEAFF
len: 14; j_gene: TRBJ2-4; d_gene: TRBD1; v_gene: TRBV5-6; CDR3aa: CASSSTGVRNIQYF
len: 17; j_gene: TRBJ2-1; d_gene: TRBD2; v_gene: TRBV5-1; CDR3aa: CASSLGLAGGSYNEQFF
len: 13; j_gene: TRBJ1-2; d_gene: .; v_gene: TRBV11-1; CDR3aa: CASSLDSNYGYTF
len: 13; j_gene: TRBJ2-1; d_gene: TRBD2; v_gene: TRBV19; CDR3aa: CASSPSGNNEQFF
len: 14; j_gene: TRBJ2-7; d_gene: .; v_gene: TRBV7-9; CDR3aa: CASSRLEETYEQYF
len: 15; j_gene: TRBJ1-1; d_gene: TRBD1; v_gene: TRBV5-6; CDR3aa: CASSQTGQGNTEAFF
len: 15; j_gene: TRBJ1-4; d_gene: .; v_gene: TRBV28; CDR3aa: CASSSEGSTNEKLFF
len: 16; j_gene: TRBJ1-3; d_gene: .; v_gene: TRBV2; CDR3aa: CASSEALRSSGNTIYF
len: 11; j_gene: TRBJ1-2; d_gene: .; v_gene: TRBV3-1/TRBV3-2; CDR3aa: CASGEGYGYTF
len: 17; j_gene: TRBJ1-1; d_gene: TRBD1; v_gene: TRBV9; CDR3aa: CASSSSMGQPMNTEAFF
len: 15; j_gene: TRBJ2-1; d_gene: TRBD2; v_gene: TRBV6-5; CDR3aa: CASRRGLAGINEQFF
len: 14; j_gene: TRBJ2-4; d_gene: .; v_gene: TRBV29-1; CDR3aa: CSGPNRESKNIQYF
len: 13; j_gene: TRBJ1-5; d_gene: .; v_gene: TRBV20-1; CDR3aa: CSASYGENQPQHF
len: 15; j_gene: TRBJ2-7; d_gene: .; v_gene: TRBV7-2; CDR3aa: CASSISLGVSGRQYF
len: 13; j_gene: TRBJ1-1; d_gene: TRBD1; v_gene: TRBV18; CDR3aa: CASSLGTGLEAFF
len: 14; j_gene: TRBJ2-1; d_gene: .; v_gene: TRBV5-5; CDR3aa: CASRPGDPHNEQFF
len: 14; j_gene: TRBJ1-2; d_gene: .; v_gene: TRBV6-1; CDR3aa: CASSEMGRNHGYTF
len: 15; j_gene: TRBJ1-4; d_gene: TRBD1; v_gene: TRBV5-1; CDR3aa: CASSLVAGGREKLFF
len: 14; j_gene: TRBJ1-3; d_gene: .; v_gene: TRBV5-5; CDR3aa: CASSLRGSGNTIYF
len: 13; j_gene: TRBJ2-3; d_gene: .; v_gene: TRBV19; CDR3aa: CASRKYRADTQYF
len: 18; j_gene: TRBJ1-1; d_gene: TRBD1; v_gene: TRBV7-9; CDR3aa: CASSYRTGGSRGNTEAFF
len: 13; j_gene: TRBJ2-1; d_gene: TRBD2; v_gene: TRBV5-3; CDR3aa: CARSGGPMGEQFF
len: 11; j_gene: TRBJ2-5; d_gene: .; v_gene: TRBV20-1; CDR3aa: CSALLRGTQYF